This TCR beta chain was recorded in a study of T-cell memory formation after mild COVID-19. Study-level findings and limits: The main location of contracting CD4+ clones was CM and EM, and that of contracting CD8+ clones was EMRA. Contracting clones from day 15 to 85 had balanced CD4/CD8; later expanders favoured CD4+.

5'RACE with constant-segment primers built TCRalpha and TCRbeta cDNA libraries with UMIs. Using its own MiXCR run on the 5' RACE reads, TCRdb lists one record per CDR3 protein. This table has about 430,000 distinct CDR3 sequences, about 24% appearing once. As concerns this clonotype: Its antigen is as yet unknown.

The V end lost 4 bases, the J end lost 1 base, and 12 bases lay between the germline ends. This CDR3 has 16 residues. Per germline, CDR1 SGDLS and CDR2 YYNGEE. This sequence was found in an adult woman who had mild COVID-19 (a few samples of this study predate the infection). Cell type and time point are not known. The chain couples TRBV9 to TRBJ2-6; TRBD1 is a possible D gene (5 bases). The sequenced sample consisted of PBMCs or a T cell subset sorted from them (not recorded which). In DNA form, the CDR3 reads TGTGCCAGCAGCCAGGGCGGCGGATCTGGGGCCAACGTCCTGACTTTC. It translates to CASSQGGGSGANVLTF.